Below are 8 T cell receptor beta chains sequenced from a single sample in a study of graft-versus-host responses after intestinal transplantation. These TCRs are of unknown antigen specificity. Clones were sequenced by immunoSEQ multiplex PCR, and TCRdb holds only the in-frame ones, with some missing. This sample yields approximately 130,000 clones, of which more than 90% are seen a single time; over 0.15% belongs to the top ten. Sequenced here: unstimulated CD4+ T cells sorted from spleen or lymph node cells, sampled before intestinal transplant. The receptor source for this set is a human donor who received an intestinal transplant.

The chain has TRBV7-2 and TRBJ1-4; no reliable D call. The V gene lost 1 base and the J gene lost 8 bases, with 14 bases spanning the gap. There are 15 residues in the CDR3. Germline assignment: CDR1 SGHTA and CDR2 FQGNSA. The CDR3 coding sequence is TGTGCCAGCAGCTTAGGAGATTGGACGGGAGAAAAACTGTTTTTT. It is translated as CASSLGDWTGEKLFF. The whole variable domain, filled in from reference TRBV7-2 and TRBJ1-4, reads GAGVSQSPSNKVTEKGKDVELRCDPISGHTALYWYRQSLGQGLEFLIYFQGNSAPDKSGLPSDRFSAERTGGSVSTLTIQRTQQEDSAVYLCASSLGDWTGEKLFFGSGTQLSVL.

The rearrangement links TRBV25-1 to TRBJ2-3; 7 bases line up with TRBD2. Germline V gene sequence: CDR1 MGHDK, CDR2 SYGVNS. The CDR3 length is 14 residues. V was pared by 4 bases and J by 4 bases, with 5 bases of the junction left unmatched. The DNA for the CDR3 is TGTGCCAGCAGTGGGACTAGTAGCGCAGATACGCAGTATTTT. Amino acid sequence: CASSGTSSADTQYF.

The V and J genes are TRBV19 and TRBJ1-5, with 9 bases that match TRBD1. After removal of 5 bases from V and 4 bases from J, the junction contained 0 bases not matched to a gene. The CDR3 extends over 13 amino acids. Looked up from germline, CDR1 is LNHDA and CDR2 is SQIVND (reference sequence). CDR3 sequence (DNA): TGTGCCAGTAGTGACAGGGGGAATCAGCCCCAGCATTTT. It translates to CASSDRGNQPQHF.

V usage is TRBV29-1 and J usage is TRBJ2-5, with D possibly TRBD1 on 6 matching bases. The CDR3 contains 14 residues. The V end lost 1 base, the J end lost 3 bases, and 12 bases lay between the germline ends. Germline V CDR1 and CDR2: SQVTM, ANQGSEA. CDR3 protein: CSVEAFGGEETQYF. The CDR3 region has the DNA TGCAGCGTTGAAGCCTTTGGGGGCGAAGAGACCCAGTACTTC.

The gene calls are TRBV20-1 and TRBJ1-1; 8 positions match TRBD1. The CDR3 consists of 11 residues. Germline V gives CDR1 DFQATT, CDR2 SNEGSKA (reference sequence). The V and J ends lost 1 base and 12 bases, in that order; junction bases with no gene match: 4. CDR3 residues: CSARGDRSTFF. The CDR3 bases are TGCAGTGCTAGAGGGGACAGGTCGACTTTCTTT.

The chain joins TRBV6-5 to TRBJ1-6; 9 bases agree with TRBD1. CDR3 length: 14 residues. Germline V gene data show CDR1 as MNHEY and CDR2 as SVGAGI. Trimming cost V 8 bases and J 8 bases; bases outside gene matches: 7. The CDR3 protein is CASCPGQGHSPLHF. The CDR3 DNA follows: TGTGCCAGCTGCCCGGGACAGGGTCATTCACCCCTCCACTTT.

CDR3 in amino acids: CASSQSGDTQYF. The CDR3 bases are TGCGCCAGCAGTCAATCGGGAGATACGCAGTATTTT. The rearrangement uses TRBV23-1 and TRBJ2-3; D ambiguous. TRBV23-1 is recorded as an ORF, its role being uncertain. Trimming took 0 bases from V and 5 from J, leaving 3 bases between them. The CDR3 sequence is 12 residues long.

This clone came up once. This chain connects TRBV13 to TRBJ2-1; TRBD2 matches at 8 bases. The length of the CDR3 is 16 residues. V was clipped by 0 bases and J by 7 bases; unmatched bases: 8. Germline V gene data show CDR1 as PRHDT and CDR2 as FYEKMQ (reference sequence). The CDR3 loop reads CASSLGRAGVRNEQFF. The CDR3 coding sequence is TGTGCCAGCAGCTTAGGTCGAGCGGGGGTCCGAAATGAGCAGTTCTTC.